This is a list of T cell receptor beta chains from one sample in a study of human T cells and chemical hapten exposure. From the RACE reads, TCRdb called clonotypes with MiXCR, one entry per CDR3 protein. The table records 200,000 to 300,000 distinct CDR3 sequences, over 8% of them present only once. The material was whole blood, obtained in connection with sensitization to the hapten diphenylcyclopropenone (DPC). Receptors were obtained from a woman aged 40 to 50 with alopecia areata. Some clones in this sample may be carry-over from other donors' samples. CDR3s include the opening cysteine and the closing phenylalanine or tryptophan.

j_call | v_call | cdr3_aa
TRBJ2-7 | TRBV6-1 | CASRLAGITYEQYF
TRBJ2-7 | TRBV12-3/TRBV12-4 | CASAGGALAYEQYF
TRBJ2-2 | TRBV20-1 | CSATQTNTGELFF
TRBJ2-1 | TRBV24-1 | CATRAGQIPNEQFF
TRBJ2-1 | TRBV28 | CASSSPSSGRVNEQFF
TRBJ2-3 | TRBV20-1 | CSATPSSGSMYF
TRBJ1-5 | TRBV6-5 | CASGQSVRSNQPQHF
TRBJ1-1 | TRBV6-5 | CASSYDWTGRANTEAFF
TRBJ2-7 | TRBV20-1 | CSARFGNSYEQYF
TRBJ1-2 | TRBV28 | CASSSSGTDGGYTF
TRBJ2-3 | TRBV20-1 | CSATTSGRIIDTQYF
TRBJ1-5 | TRBV19 | CASTLTGVQPQHF
TRBJ2-3 | TRBV7-9 | CASSLDYFGTDTQYF
TRBJ1-5 | TRBV7-2 | CASSSAGGAHQPQHF
TRBJ2-1 | TRBV7-2 | CASSPSGGDYNEQFF
TRBJ2-2 | TRBV9 | CASSVEWNTGELFF
TRBJ1-4 | TRBV7-2 | CASSRSGGGGNEKLFF
TRBJ2-3 | TRBV4-2 | CASSQGTSEHTQYF
TRBJ2-7 | TRBV6-5 | CASTRGYEQYF
TRBJ2-5 | TRBV7-3 | CASSLGAGTGEETQYF
TRBJ2-1 | TRBV6-5 | CASSYFRGRNEQFF
TRBJ2-7 | TRBV7-6 | CASSEGDSQTYEQYF
TRBJ2-1 | TRBV13 | CASSLELAGYNEQFF
TRBJ1-1 | TRBV6-1 | CASSVRGNTEAFF
TRBJ2-1 | TRBV7-9 | CASRPTRRSSSYNEQFF
TRBJ2-7 | TRBV7-2 | CASSSKVGSNYEQYF
TRBJ2-2 | TRBV15 | CATSRITQGHTGELFF
TRBJ2-3 | TRBV6-5 | CASSTATDTQYF
TRBJ2-1 | TRBV5-1 | CASSLGLAGEEQFF
TRBJ1-2 | TRBV2 | CASGQGIHGYTF
TRBJ2-3 | TRBV4-2 | CASSQDWAGGPTDTQYF
TRBJ2-1 | TRBV29-1 | CSVEELAGLYNEQFF
TRBJ1-4 | TRBV7-9 | CASSLVETNEKLFF
TRBJ2-2 | TRBV28 | CASSLSSPRGELFF
TRBJ1-2 | TRBV13 | CASSLFGVANYGYTF
TRBJ2-1 | TRBV7-2 | CASSLVKESPYNEQFF
TRBJ2-1 | TRBV2 | CASSALGPSYNEQFF
TRBJ1-1 | TRBV7-3 | CASSLTGAAEAFF
TRBJ1-5 | TRBV6-2/TRBV6-3 | CASRNSGLYSNQPQHF
TRBJ1-1 | TRBV28 | CASSPGDRTNTEAFF
TRBJ2-1 | TRBV12-3/TRBV12-4 | CASSRLAGAWNEQFF
TRBJ2-5 | TRBV6-1 | CASSSKTSGSVTQYF
TRBJ2-2 | TRBV12-3/TRBV12-4 | CASSLIGGTGELFF
TRBJ2-5 | TRBV2 | CARQGAETQYF
TRBJ2-3 | TRBV11-1 | CASSLEDLTDTQYF
TRBJ1-4 | TRBV28 | CASSTPRAVATNEKLFF
TRBJ1-1 | TRBV7-2 | CASSLYQGMNTEAFF
TRBJ1-2 | TRBV5-5 | CASSSLDGPYGYTF
TRBJ2-7 | TRBV28 | CASSLGDYEQYF
TRBJ2-3 | TRBV4-2 | CASSQEGSGSSTDTQYF
TRBJ2-7 | TRBV5-1 | CASAIAAPYEQYF
TRBJ2-1 | TRBV20-1 | CSAKQVVGSGSYNEQFF
TRBJ2-4 | TRBV2 | CASSEVSGVEYF
TRBJ1-6 | TRBV6-5 | CASGGLGSPLHF
TRBJ1-2 | TRBV7-2 | CASSVGQAYGYTF
TRBJ1-1 | TRBV12-3/TRBV12-4 | CASSLQGAEAFF
TRBJ2-6 | TRBV6-1 | CASRRVEGLPSGANVLTF
TRBJ2-3 | TRBV6-5 | CASSYSYSTTDTQYF
TRBJ1-5 | TRBV6-2/TRBV6-3 | CASSFTGTQKGPQHF